The rows below give T cell receptor beta chains drawn from one sample of a study of OX40 agonist ivuxolimab in advanced cancers. Assay: immunoSEQ multiplex PCR; the TCRdb copy retains only in-frame clones and omits some. This table holds approximately 90,000 clones, around nine tenths found once. Sequences were derived from CD4+ or CD8+ T cells sorted from blood, sampled in a trial of the OX40 agonist ivuxolimab. These receptors were taken from an adult with an advanced solid tumor such as melanoma, head and neck, liver or kidney cancer. Both conserved end residues are part of each CDR3. The D gene is left open where the match is weak. Clone size appears in some rows only: once, few, many, or a class for an expanded clone.

>NA|TRBV11-3|TRBJ2-2|NA
TGTGCCAGCAGCTTAGGCCCCCTGTACACCGGGGAGCTGTTTTTT
CASSLGPLYTGELFF
>NA|TRBV9|TRBJ2-1|NA
TGTGCCAGCAGCGTACAGGGTGAGCAGTTCTTC
CASSVQGEQFF
>once|TRBV25-1|TRBJ2-7|NA
TGTGCCAGCAGTGAATATAACAGACGGGACGAGCAGTACTTC
CASSEYNRRDEQYF
>NA|TRBV7-3|TRBJ2-7|NA
TGTGCCAGCAGCTTAGAGGGGTCGAATCCCTACGAGCAGTACTTC
CASSLEGSNPYEQYF
>NA|TRBV15|TRBJ2-3|NA
TGTGCCACCAGCAGAGGGGGCCCGACAGATACGCAGTATTTT
CATSRGGPTDTQYF
>NA|TRBV10-3|TRBJ1-1|NA
TGTGCCATCAGTGAGTCCAGGGGACAGAACACTGAAGCTTTCTTT
CAISESRGQNTEAFF
>NA|TRBV5-1|TRBJ2-7|NA
TGCGCCAGCAGAGTGGGGACGGGCCCTAGCTCCTACGAGCAGTACTTC
CASRVGTGPSSYEQYF
>NA|TRBV13|TRBJ2-7|TRBD1
TGTGCCAGCAGCTCGAGGACAGGGGTATACGAGCAGTACTTC
CASSSRTGVYEQYF
>NA|TRBV4-1|TRBJ1-5|NA
TGCGCCAGCAGCCAACAGGGGTGGCAGCCCCAGCATTTT
CASSQQGWQPQHF
>NA|TRBV4-3|TRBJ2-1|NA
TGCGCCAGCGGCGCTGTTGGCGGGTCCTCCAATGAGCAGTTCTTC
CASGAVGGSSNEQFF
>few|TRBV19|TRBJ1-2|TRBD1
TGTGCCAGTAGTATGACGACAGGGGGCAGTGGCTACACCTTC
CASSMTTGGSGYTF
>NA|TRBV5-1|TRBJ2-7|NA
TGCGCCAGCAGCTTGGTCGCTGGCCCCGGCTCCTACGAGCAGTACTTC
CASSLVAGPGSYEQYF
>NA|TRBV19|TRBJ1-4|TRBD1
TGTGCCAGTAGTATTAGTACGCTAAACAGGGGAAGTAATGAAAAACTGTTTTTT
CASSISTLNRGSNEKLFF
>NA|TRBV9|TRBJ1-5|NA
TGTGCCAGCAGCGTAAGGGAGTACCGCGACGGAGCAGGGAGGCAGCCCCAGCATTTT
CASSVREYRDGAGRQPQHF
>few|TRBV10-1|TRBJ1-6|NA
TGCGCCACCACCCGGGAGCCAGGGGTATCACCCCTCCACTTT
CATTREPGVSPLHF
>NA|TRBV5-1|TRBJ2-3|NA
TGCGCCAGCAGCCAACCCCAAACAGGGTCCCCAGATACGCAGTATTTT
CASSQPQTGSPDTQYF
>NA|TRBV19|TRBJ2-3|NA
TGTGCCACCTATAAAGGGGGCACAGATACGCAGTATTTT
CATYKGGTDTQYF
>NA|TRBV13|TRBJ1-6|NA
TGTGCCAGCAGCTTAGTTAAGGGGAAGGGCTCCTATAATTCACCCCTCCACTTT
CASSLVKGKGSYNSPLHF
>NA|TRBV6-6|TRBJ2-7|NA
TGTGCCAGCAGTTTAAGGCAGAACTACGAGCAGTACTTC
CASSLRQNYEQYF
>NA|TRBV6-5|TRBJ1-2|NA
TGTGCCAGCAGTCGGGGGGGGTACTATGGCTACACCTTC
CASSRGGYYGYTF
>NA|TRBV5-1|TRBJ1-4|NA
TGCGCCAGCAGCTTGGGGCCGGATAATGAAAAACTGTTTTTT
CASSLGPDNEKLFF
>once|TRBV7-8|TRBJ2-7|TRBD2
TGTGCCAGCCCCAGGGGGTTTCTAGCGGGGGGTACTGTTCTGAACGAGCAGTACTTC
CASPRGFLAGGTVLNEQYF
>NA|TRBV2|TRBJ2-6|NA
TGTGCCAGCAGTGAACTGGACTCTGGGGCCAACGTCCTGACTTTC
CASSELDSGANVLTF
>NA|TRBV6-4|TRBJ2-7|NA
TGTGCCAGTCGAACCGGGACAACCTACGAGCAGTACTTC
CASRTGTTYEQYF
>NA|TRBV25-1|TRBJ1-6|NA
TGTGCCAGCGGGGAAGGGTCCAATTCACCCCTCCACTTT
CASGEGSNSPLHF
>NA|TRBV15|TRBJ2-6|NA
TGTGCCACCAGCAGTTGGGGTTCTGGGGCCAACGTCCTGACTTTC
CATSSWGSGANVLTF
>NA|TRBV7-2|TRBJ2-3|NA
TGTGCCAGCAGACCCAGGCCCGTGGGGCCAGATACGCAGTATTTT
CASRPRPVGPDTQYF
>NA|TRBV19|TRBJ2-1|TRBD2
TGTGCCAGTAGTATATTAGCGGGGGGGCCCCTAAGTGGCAATGAGCAGTTCTTC
CASSILAGGPLSGNEQFF
>NA|TRBV19|TRBJ1-2|NA
TGTGCCAGTAGAGAGACAGGAACTAACTATGGCTACACCTTC
CASRETGTNYGYTF
>NA|TRBV5-4|TRBJ1-4|NA
TGTGCCAGCAGTGGTGGGGGGGTGGCTAATGAAAAACTGTTTTTT
CASSGGGVANEKLFF
>NA|TRBV2|TRBJ2-1|NA
TGTGCCAGCAATTTCAGGGAGGTGAACTACAATGAGCAGTTCTTC
CASNFREVNYNEQFF
>NA|TRBV6-6|TRBJ1-6|NA
TGTGCCAGCAAGCAGGGTCGGAATAATTCACCCCTCCACTTT
CASKQGRNNSPLHF
>NA|TRBV4-2|TRBJ1-2|TRBD1
TGTGCCAGCAGCCGGACAGGGGAGGTTGGCTACACCTTC
CASSRTGEVGYTF
>NA|TRBV7-2|TRBJ1-5|NA
TGTGCCAGCAGCCAATACTATAGCAATCAGCCCCAGCATTTT
CASSQYYSNQPQHF
>NA|TRBV11-1|TRBJ2-1|TRBD2
TGTGCCAGCAGCGCGCGGGGGGGCGGTATCAATGAGCAGTTCTTC
CASSARGGGINEQFF
>NA|TRBV27|TRBJ2-2|NA
TGTGCCAGCATTTCCTGGAGTCAGGCGAACACCGGGGAGCTGTTTTTT
CASISWSQANTGELFF
>NA|TRBV9|TRBJ1-2|TRBD1
TGTGCCAGCAGCGTAGGGCAGGGGGCCAACTATGGCTACACCTTC
CASSVGQGANYGYTF
>NA|TRBV5-4|TRBJ1-1|NA
TGTGCCAGCAGCTCTAACAGAGAGGCTTTCTTT
CASSSNREAFF
>NA|TRBV5-8|TRBJ1-6|NA
TGTGCCAGCAGCCGCCCGGGGAGCTCCTATAATTCACCCCTCCACTTT
CASSRPGSSYNSPLHF
>NA|TRBV5-4|TRBJ2-7|TRBD2
TGTGCCAGCAGCCCCGCGGGACTAGCGGGGGGAGGCGAGCAGTACTTC
CASSPAGLAGGGEQYF
>NA|TRBV7-9|TRBJ1-6|NA
TGTGCCAGCAGCTTATTCGGAAGCGGGACGCAGAATTCACCCCTCCACTTT
CASSLFGSGTQNSPLHF
>NA|TRBV30|TRBJ2-7|NA
TGTGCCGGGGGGGCGTCGACGGGACTGGGAACCTACGAGCAGTACTTC
CAGGASTGLGTYEQYF
>NA|TRBV5-6|TRBJ1-1|NA
TGTGCCAGCAGCCCCCTGGAACGCACCGAAGCTTTCTTT
CASSPLERTEAFF
>NA|TRBV30|TRBJ1-4|NA
TGTGCCTGGAGTCGGTGGGGGTTGAATGAAAAACTGTTTTTT
CAWSRWGLNEKLFF
>NA|TRBV29-1|TRBJ1-5|TRBD1
TGCAGCGTCACCGACGCCATACAGGGGAATCAGCCCCAGCATTTT
CSVTDAIQGNQPQHF
>once|TRBV6-5|TRBJ1-2|NA
TGTGCCAGCAGTTACTCGGTCTGGCAGAATAACTATGGCTACACCTTC
CASSYSVWQNNYGYTF
>NA|TRBV11-2|TRBJ1-2|NA
TGTGCCAGCAGCTTAGGGGAATTATCTAACTATGGCTACACCTTC
CASSLGELSNYGYTF
>NA|TRBV11-2|TRBJ1-3|NA
TGTGCCAGCAGCCCTAGATCGGGGGGAGGAAACACCATATATTTT
CASSPRSGGGNTIYF
>NA|TRBV12-5|TRBJ1-2|NA
TGTGCTAGTGGTTTGTTGGGAACACAGGAAAACTATGGCTACACCTTC
CASGLLGTQENYGYTF
>once|TRBV10-3|TRBJ1-1|NA
TGTGCCATCGGAGGGATTTTGAACACTGAAGCTTTCTTT
CAIGGILNTEAFF
>NA|TRBV14|TRBJ1-2|NA
TGTGCCAGCAGCCAATTTCTGGGCGGGACGGAGTATGGCTACACCTTC
CASSQFLGGTEYGYTF
>NA|TRBV5-1|TRBJ1-1|NA
TGCGCCAGCAGCTTGATGCAGGGCATGGATTGGAACACTGAAGCTTTCTTT
CASSLMQGMDWNTEAFF